What follows are 15 T cell receptor beta chains derived from one specimen sequenced in a study of breast tumors, draining lymph nodes, adjacent tissues. MiXCR, run by TCRdb on the multiplex PCR reads, gives a single entry per CDR3 protein. The table shows approximately 23,000 distinct CDR3 sequences, with approximately 63% occurring only once. The sample comprised tumor-adjacent breast tissue. These receptor sequences come from a female donor with breast cancer. Some clones in this sample may be carry-over from other donors' samples.

As for this clonotype: Its ends do not fully match the called genes, so a read error is possible. The chain links TRBV7-3 to TRBJ2-2; 11 bases align to TRBD2. Germline assignment: CDR1 SGHTA and CDR2 FQGTGA. The CDR3 loop spans 16 amino acids. CDR3 loop: CASSRLAGGFTGELFF. The CDR3 DNA is TGTGCTAGCAGCCGTCTAGCGGGAGGCTTCACCGGGGAGCTGTTTTTT.

V is TRBV20-1 and J is TRBJ2-5; 7 bases line up with TRBD1. The germline CDR1 and CDR2 sequences are DFQATT and SNEGSKA (reference sequence). The CDR3 extends over 15 amino acids. Trimming cost V 6 bases and J 2 bases; bases outside gene matches: 12. CDR3 region: CSAIPAPGQQETQYF. The CDR3 nucleotides are TGCAGTGCGATCCCCGCGCCGGGACAGCAAGAGACCCAGTACTTC.

This clonotype was detected a few times. The chain uses TRBV2 and TRBJ2-7; 9 nucleotides line up with TRBD2. Losses at the gene ends were 4 bases for V and 6 bases for J; bases not matched to a gene: 13. Per the germline V gene, CDR1 is SNHLY and CDR2 is FYNNEI. The CDR3 loop spans 16 amino acids. The CDR3 DNA reads TGTGCCAGCAGTGCGCGGGGCGTGCGGGAGGGAGGCGAGCAGTACTTC. It is translated as CASSARGVREGGEQYF.

This rearrangement joins TRBV20-1 to TRBJ2-1; D is undetermined. Germline V gives CDR1 DFQATT, CDR2 SNEGSKA (reference sequence). Trimming cost V 4 bases and J 9 bases, with 10 bases left between them. The CDR3 covers 11 residues. The CDR3 DNA is TGCAGTGCTACCAGATCGGGTGAGCAGTTCTTC. Translated, it gives CSATRSGEQFF.

This clonotype has a handful of counts. The V call is TRBV29-1, the J call TRBJ1-1; maybe TRBD1 (5 bases). Trimming cost V 7 bases and J 5 bases, with 8 bases left between them. The CDR3 totals 10 residues. CDR1 and CDR2 (germline): SQVTM, ANQGSEA. CDR3 residues: CSGGTTEAFF. CDR3 DNA sequence: TGCAGCGGGGGGACGACTGAAGCTTTCTTT. Together with reference TRBV29-1 and TRBJ1-1, the CDR3 gives the full variable domain: SAVISQKPSRDICQRGTSLTIQCQVDSQVTMMFWYRQQPGQSLTLIATANQGSEATYESGFVIDKFPISRPNLTFSTLTVSNMSPEDSSIYLCSGGTTEAFFGQGTRLTVV.

The gene calls are TRBV6-1 and TRBJ2-7; 9 bases are a match to TRBD2. V dropped 6 bases and J dropped 4; count of bases not matched to a gene: 7. The CDR3 extends over 14 amino acids. The germline V gene has CDR1 MNHNS and CDR2 SASEGT. The CDR3 nucleotides read TGTGCCAGCAGGGGGGGACTAGCTAAGTACGAGCAGTACTTC. Translated, it gives CASRGGLAKYEQYF.

The gene calls are TRBV20-1 and TRBJ1-3; the D gene is possibly TRBD1 (5 bases). Germline loops: CDR1 DFQATT, CDR2 SNEGSKA (reference sequence). V was trimmed by 0 bases and J by 1 base, leaving 10 bases between them. CDR3 length: 15 amino acids. The CDR3 coding sequence is TGCAGTGCTAGAGATTTGGGGGGATCTGGAAACACCATATATTTT. Translating gives CSARDLGGSGNTIYF.

The chain couples TRBV18 to TRBJ2-7, with D possibly being TRBD1 (6 bases). The germline V gene encodes CDR1 KGHSH and CDR2 LQKENI. Trimming removed 3 bases at V and 2 bases at J, with 11 bases between. The CDR3 totals 14 residues. The DNA of the CDR3 is TGTGCCAGCTCACCGGACAGAGGGGCCTACGAGCAGTACTTC. It is translated as CASSPDRGAYEQYF.

Note on this clonotype: A junction boundary mismatches the germline segment, possibly from a read error. The gene calls are TRBV19 and TRBJ1-2; D call uncertain. The CDR3 consists of 10 residues. Germline V lookup: CDR1 LNHDA, CDR2 SQIVND (reference sequence). In DNA form, the CDR3 reads TGTGCCGGTAGGGTCGATGGCTACACCTTC. The encoded protein is CAGRVDGYTF.

This clonotype was observed many times. V usage is TRBV14 and J usage is TRBJ1-2, with D perhaps TRBD1 (5 bases). Trimming shortened V by 0 bases and J by 7 bases, and 18 bases separated the two germline ends. The CDR3 is 16 residues long. Germline CDR1 SGHDN, CDR2 FVKESK. As DNA, the CDR3 is TGTGCCAGCAGCCAAGATATCGGCCAGGGAGTCTCTGGCTACACCTTC. It yields the protein CASSQDIGQGVSGYTF. Full variable domain (outside the CDR3, taken from reference TRBV14 and TRBJ1-2): EAGVTQFPSHSVIEKGQTVTLRCDPISGHDNLYWYRRVMGKEIKFLLHFVKESKQDESGMPNNRFLAERTGGTYSTLKVQPAELEDSGVYFCASSQDIGQGVSGYTFGSGTRLTVV.

This clonotype was seen ten or more times. This chain uses TRBV9 with TRBJ2-1; D remains unclear. The CDR3 length is 11 residues. The germline gives CDR1 SGDLS, CDR2 YYNGEE. The V end was cut by 0 bases, the J end by 9 bases, with 4 bases between. The CDR3 DNA reads as TGTGCCAGCAGCGTAGAAGGTGAGCAGTTCTTC. Translated, it gives CASSVEGEQFF.

This clonotype was seen many times. The chain employs TRBV12-3 or TRBV12-4 and TRBJ2-5; tentatively, D is TRBD2 (5 bases). Trimming took 1 base from V and 2 from J, leaving 5 bases between them. The CDR3 contains 13 residues. CDR3 sequence reads: CASSLVAQETQYF. The CDR3 DNA reads TGTGCCAGCAGTTTAGTAGCGCAAGAGACCCAGTACTTC.

There are many counts of this clonotype. J is TRBJ2-5 and V is TRBV4-1; D is uncertain. This CDR3 comprises 15 residues. Germline assignment: CDR1 MGHRA and CDR2 YSYEKL. Trimming took 0 bases from V and 5 from J, leaving 13 bases between them. For the CDR3, the DNA is TGCGCCAGCAGCCAAGATCATGGGGATCGGGAGACCCAGTACTTC. It translates to CASSQDHGDRETQYF.

The sample holds many counts of this clonotype. This chain links TRBV7-2 with TRBJ1-2; D might be TRBD1 (6 bases). Germline CDR1 SGHTA, CDR2 FQGNSA. The V end lost 4 bases, the J end lost 0 bases, and 12 bases lay between the germline ends. The CDR3 covers 15 residues. CDR3 nucleotide sequence: TGTGCCAGCAGCTCCTGGCAGGGGTCTAACTATGGCTACACCTTC. It translates to CASSSWQGSNYGYTF.

This clonotype turned up a few times. The chain has TRBV24-1 and TRBJ2-1, with D unclear. The CDR3 has 12 residues. V lost 6 bases to trimming and J lost 5 bases, with 7 bases between them. The germline V gene has CDR1 KGHDR and CDR2 SFDVKD. CDR3 residues: CATSYKDNEQFF. The CDR3 nucleotides read TGTGCCACCAGTTACAAAGACAATGAGCAGTTCTTC.